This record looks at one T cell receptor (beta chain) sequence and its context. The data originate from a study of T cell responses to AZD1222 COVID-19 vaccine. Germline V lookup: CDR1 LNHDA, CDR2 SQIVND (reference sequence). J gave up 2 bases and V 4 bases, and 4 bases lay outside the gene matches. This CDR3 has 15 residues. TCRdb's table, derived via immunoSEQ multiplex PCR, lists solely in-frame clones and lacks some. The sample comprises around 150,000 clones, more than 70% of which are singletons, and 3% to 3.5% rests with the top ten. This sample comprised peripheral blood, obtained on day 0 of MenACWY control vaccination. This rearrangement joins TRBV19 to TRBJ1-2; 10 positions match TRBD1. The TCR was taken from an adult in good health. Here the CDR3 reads CASSTRTGGNYGYTF. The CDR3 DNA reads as TGTGCCAGTAGTACCCGGACAGGGGGAAACTATGGCTACACCTTC.